The rows below give T cell receptor beta chains drawn from one sample of a study of shared clonotypes between healthy human individuals. Sequencing used immunoSEQ multiplex PCR; TCRdb keeps in-frame clones, though not all of them. The table includes approximately 810,000 clones, around 92% detected once. Sample: naive CD8+ T cells sorted from blood. These receptors were collected from a young man in good health. Both conserved end residues are part of each CDR3. Each record gives: D gene, clone size, J gene, V gene, CDR3 protein, CDR3 DNA. D genes are given only for firm matches. Only part of the rows carry a size: once, few, many, or a class if the clone is expanded.

>NA|NA|TRBJ2-7|TRBV6-4
CASSDSNRKYF
TGTGCCAGCAGTGACTCGAATAGGAAGTACTTC
>NA|once|TRBJ2-1|TRBV30
CAWSIPGQRANEQFF
TGTGCCTGGAGTATCCCGGGACAAAGGGCAAATGAGCAGTTCTTC
>TRBD2|NA|TRBJ2-7|TRBV5-1
CASSLWELAEPLTYEQYF
TGCGCCAGCAGCCTGTGGGAACTAGCGGAGCCCCTGACCTACGAGCAGTACTTC
>NA|NA|TRBJ2-7|TRBV10-2
CASMSGSSYEQYF
TGCGCCAGCATGTCGGGGTCCTCCTACGAGCAGTACTTC
>TRBD2|NA|TRBJ2-3|TRBV28
CASSPLFSGGRYTQYF
TGTGCCAGCAGTCCCCTCTTTAGCGGCGGGAGGTATACGCAGTATTTT
>NA|few|TRBJ2-2|TRBV15
CATSRRTTMDGELFF
TGTGCCACCAGCAGGAGGACAACGATGGACGGGGAGCTGTTTTTT
>NA|NA|TRBJ2-3|TRBV6-1
CATSDTQYF
TGTGCCACCTCAGATACGCAGTATTTT
>NA|NA|TRBJ2-3|TRBV13
CASSLGGTSTDTQYF
TGTGCCAGCAGCTTAGGCGGGACTAGCACAGATACGCAGTATTTT
>TRBD2|NA|TRBJ2-7|TRBV7-3
CASSPLGGRVPEQYF
TGTGCCAGCAGCCCGCTGGGCGGGAGGGTTCCCGAGCAGTACTTC
>NA|once|TRBJ2-7|TRBV6-5
CASTTVLSYEQYF
TGTGCCAGCACCACCGTGTTAAGCTACGAGCAGTACTTC
>NA|NA|TRBJ1-2|TRBV29-1
CSVAPGHRDYYGYTF
TGCAGCGTTGCCCCCGGCCACAGGGATTACTATGGCTACACCTTC
>TRBD1|NA|TRBJ2-7|TRBV18
CASSPLSTRTGAYEQYF
TGTGCCAGCTCACCACTTTCAACCCGGACAGGGGCCTACGAGCAGTACTTC
>TRBD1|once|TRBJ1-2|TRBV4-3
CASSQDRGGIRTGPNYGYTF
TGCGCCAGCAGCCAAGATAGGGGGGGCATTCGGACAGGGCCTAACTATGGCTACACCTTC
>TRBD1|NA|TRBJ1-3|TRBV18
CASSATGGHSGNTIYF
TGTGCCAGCTCCGCAACAGGGGGCCACTCTGGAAACACCATATATTTT
>TRBD1|NA|TRBJ2-7|TRBV29-1
CSVEVRGTESSYEQYF
TGCAGCGTTGAAGTCCGAGGGACAGAGAGCTCCTACGAGCAGTACTTC
>NA|NA|TRBJ1-3|TRBV7-9
CASSLGFQGPSGNTIYF
TGTGCCAGCAGCTTAGGTTTCCAGGGGCCCTCTGGAAACACCATATATTTT
>NA|NA|TRBJ2-1|TRBV4-3
CASSQGLVNEQFF
TGCGCCAGCAGCCAAGGACTAGTCAATGAGCAGTTCTTC
>NA|NA|TRBJ1-2|TRBV27
CASSFSGSLYGYTF
TGTGCCAGCAGTTTCTCTGGCTCCCTCTATGGCTACACCTTC
>TRBD1|once|TRBJ2-1|TRBV7-6
CASSLGQGGNEQFF
TGTGCCAGCAGCCTTGGACAGGGGGGCAATGAGCAGTTCTTC
>TRBD1|NA|TRBJ2-4|TRBV7-8
CASSLAGQGEAKNIQYF
TGTGCCAGCAGCTTAGCCGGGCAGGGGGAAGCCAAAAACATTCAGTACTTC
>TRBD1|NA|TRBJ1-1|TRBV28
CASSLTGGTEAFF
TGTGCCAGCAGTTTAACAGGGGGCACTGAAGCTTTCTTT
>NA|NA|TRBJ2-7|TRBV27
CASSLRGSPSYEQYF
TGTGCCAGCAGTCTGAGGGGGAGCCCCTCCTACGAGCAGTACTTC
>NA|NA|TRBJ2-1|TRBV7-9
CASSLERAPFYNEQFF
TGTGCCAGCAGCTTAGAACGGGCCCCATTCTACAATGAGCAGTTCTTC
>NA|NA|TRBJ2-1|TRBV6-1
CASSGGWGHEQFF
TGTGCCAGCAGTGGTGGCTGGGGGCATGAGCAGTTCTTC
>NA|NA|TRBJ2-1|TRBV29-1
CSVEDLPVQGNEQFF
TGCAGCGTTGAAGACCTCCCGGTGCAGGGCAATGAGCAGTTCTTC
>NA|NA|TRBJ1-2|TRBV27
CASRNTQGWVF
TGTGCCAGCAGGAATACACAGGGTTGGGTCTTC
>TRBD2|NA|TRBJ2-1|TRBV2
CASSTGTSNEQFF
TGTGCCAGCAGCACCGGGACTAGTAATGAGCAGTTCTTC
>NA|NA|TRBJ1-2|TRBV14
CASSDTWGSLYGYTF
TGTGCCAGCAGCGACACCTGGGGCAGTCTCTATGGCTACACCTTC
>TRBD2|NA|TRBJ2-1|TRBV27
CASSVLGLASYNEQFF
TGTGCCAGCTCGGTGTTGGGACTAGCATCCTACAATGAGCAGTTCTTC
>NA|NA|TRBJ2-7|TRBV4-1
CASSQEGATDLYYEQYF
TGCGCCAGCAGCCAAGAGGGCGCAACGGACCTCTACTACGAGCAGTACTTC
>NA|NA|TRBJ2-7|TRBV27
CASSLSGVAGYEQYF
TGTGCCAGCAGTTTATCGGGAGTCGCCGGATACGAGCAGTACTTC
>NA|NA|TRBJ1-1|TRBV28
CASSLRRLNTEAFF
TGTGCCAGCAGTTTGCGTAGGCTGAACACTGAAGCTTTCTTT
>NA|NA|TRBJ2-7|TRBV25-1
CASSRGWGSGEQYF
TGTGCCAGCAGTCGAGGGTGGGGCTCCGGCGAGCAGTACTTC
>NA|NA|TRBJ1-4|TRBV2
CASSTKGLNEKLFF
TGTGCCAGCAGTACGAAGGGTCTGAATGAAAAACTGTTTTTT
>NA|NA|TRBJ2-7|TRBV27
CASSSIESTVYEQYF
TGTGCCAGCAGTTCGATCGAATCCACGGTCTACGAGCAGTACTTC
>NA|NA|TRBJ1-1|TRBV27
CASSLYSGPGRNTEAFF
TGTGCCAGCAGTTTATATTCGGGGCCAGGCCGGAACACTGAAGCTTTCTTT
>TRBD2|NA|TRBJ2-7|TRBV29-1
CSVEEREDYEQYF
TGCAGCGTTGAAGAGCGGGAGGACTACGAGCAGTACTTC
>NA|NA|TRBJ2-5|TRBV7-7
CASSTPGHSETQYF
TGTGCTAGCAGCACCCCGGGACATTCGGAGACCCAGTACTTC
>NA|NA|TRBJ2-1|TRBV7-9
CASSPRMPRATWDEQFF
TGTGCCAGCAGCCCAAGGATGCCGCGGGCGACTTGGGATGAGCAGTTCTTC
>TRBD1|NA|TRBJ1-1|TRBV9
CASSTGVGYTEAFF
TGTGCCAGCAGCACAGGGGTGGGCTACACTGAAGCTTTCTTT
>TRBD2|NA|TRBJ2-1|TRBV7-9
CASLHSGRVNLDEQFF
TGTGCCAGCCTACATAGCGGGAGGGTTAACCTCGATGAGCAGTTCTTC
>NA|NA|TRBJ1-5|TRBV7-9
CASSETGARPQHF
TGTGCCAGCAGCGAAACTGGGGCCCGGCCCCAGCATTTT
>NA|NA|TRBJ2-7|TRBV30
CACSGSYEQYF
TGTGCCTGCAGCGGCTCCTACGAGCAGTACTTC
>TRBD2|NA|TRBJ2-1|TRBV4-2
CASSQEGTSGRYQFF
TGTGCCAGCAGCCAAGAGGGGACTAGCGGGAGATATCAGTTCTTC
>TRBD2|NA|TRBJ2-7|TRBV7-9
CASSLVLAGERRYF
TGTGCCAGCAGCTTAGTTCTAGCGGGAGAAAGGCGGTACTTC
>NA|once|TRBJ2-3|TRBV4-3
CASSQDGMGARTDTQYF
TGCGCCAGCAGCCAAGACGGCATGGGGGCCCGCACAGATACGCAGTATTTT
>NA|NA|TRBJ2-1|TRBV27
CASSLYLGQHYNEQFF
TGTGCCAGCAGTTTATATCTTGGGCAGCATTACAATGAGCAGTTCTTC
>NA|NA|TRBJ2-1|TRBV6-5
CASRPLAGSYNEQFF
TGTGCCAGCAGACCCTTGGCGGGATCGTACAATGAGCAGTTCTTC
>TRBD1|NA|TRBJ2-7|TRBV27
CASKPDRGWYEQYF
TGTGCCAGCAAGCCCGACAGGGGGTGGTACGAGCAGTACTTC
>TRBD1|NA|TRBJ1-1|TRBV7-9
CASSRRDRGYTEAFF
TGTGCCAGCAGCAGGAGGGACAGGGGGTACACTGAAGCTTTCTTT
>TRBD1|NA|TRBJ2-2|TRBV11-3
CASSTRTGVRGELFF
TGTGCCAGCAGCACGAGGACAGGGGTCCGCGGGGAGCTGTTTTTT
>TRBD2|NA|TRBJ2-1|TRBV11-3
CASSTRASGSPYNEQFF
TGTGCCAGCAGTACAAGGGCTAGCGGTTCCCCCTACAATGAGCAGTTCTTC
>NA|NA|TRBJ1-2|TRBV9
CASSEGDRRDYGYTF
TGTGCCAGCAGCGAGGGCGACCGACGGGACTATGGCTACACCTTC
>TRBD2|NA|TRBJ2-1|TRBV13
CASSLVLAGLYNEQFF
TGTGCCAGCAGCTTAGTACTAGCGGGTCTCTACAATGAGCAGTTCTTC